This TCR beta chain is from a study of identical twins. This clonotype was counted at least ten times. TCRdb used MiXCR to reprocess the 5' RACE reads, holding one entry per CDR3 protein. Of about 570,000 distinct CDR3 sequences listed, just under 10% are singletons. V lost 4 bases, J lost 3 bases, and 12 bases stayed unmatched. The CDR3 loop spans 16 amino acids. The germline V gene encodes CDR1 MNHEY and CDR2 SVGAGI. These data also featured in a second study, about yellow fever vaccine responses in identical twins.

The sequenced sample was PBMCs. This chain connects TRBV6-5 to TRBJ2-7; 7 bases are shared with TRBD2. The source of this sequence is a young woman in good health. The CDR3 loop reads CASSFPTWEGRYEQYF. The CDR3, as DNA: TGTGCCAGCAGTTTCCCAACTTGGGAGGGGCGCTACGAGCAGTACTTC.